This is a list of T cell receptor beta chains from one sample in a study of T cells of healthy individuals. TCRdb passed the 5' RACE reads through MiXCR, listing each CDR3 protein once. In the table there are around 100,000 distinct CDR3 sequences, approximately 15% of which are singletons. These receptors all stem from a human donor in good health. The CDR3 runs from the conserved cysteine through the conserved F or W. The D gene is left open where the match is weak. For some rows the clone size is stated as once, few or many, or as a class when expanded; others skip it.

NA	TRBV19	NA	TRBJ2-3	14	TGTGCCAGTAGTAAACAGTGGTCCACAGATACGCAGTATTTT	CASSKQWSTDTQYF
NA	TRBV12-3/TRBV12-4	many	TRBJ2-7	16	TGTGCCAGCAGCCGAATGACAGAACCGGATTACTACGAGCAGTACTTC	CASSRMTEPDYYEQYF
TRBD1	TRBV19	few	TRBJ2-4	15	TGTGCCAGTAGCCAGGGGGTCGGTGCCAAAAACATTCAGTACTTC	CASSQGVGAKNIQYF
TRBD1	TRBV30	few	TRBJ1-1	16	TGTGCCCGGAGTGCCCCACAGGGGTCCGGGAACACTGAAGCTTTCTTT	CARSAPQGSGNTEAFF
NA	TRBV5-6	few	TRBJ2-7	14	TGTGCCAGCAGCTTCGGCGGAAGTACCTACGAGCAGTACTTC	CASSFGGSTYEQYF
NA	TRBV19	many	TRBJ2-1	15	TGTGCCAGTAGTCCACGTCGGGAGTTAAAAGATGAGCAGTTCTTC	CASSPRRELKDEQFF
TRBD2	TRBV10-3	many	TRBJ2-3	16	TGTGCCACGCGGCTCGGGACTAACCCTCGCGGAGATACGCAGTATTTT	CATRLGTNPRGDTQYF
NA	TRBV25-1	few	TRBJ1-2	13	TGTGCCAGCAGTGTGAAGGGTAACTATGGCTACACCTTC	CASSVKGNYGYTF
NA	TRBV6-2/TRBV6-3	few	TRBJ2-5	15	TGTGCCAGCAGCAGAGTAGCTTATCACCAAGAGACCCAGTACTTC	CASSRVAYHQETQYF
TRBD2	TRBV2	medium-sized	TRBJ2-1	15	TGTGCCAGCAGTGAATCGGGACTAGCCAACAATGAGCAGTTCTTC	CASSESGLANNEQFF
NA	TRBV6-5	NA	TRBJ2-4	16	TGTGCCAGCAGTTACAACAGGGGGACTATCAAAAACATTCAGTACTTC	CASSYNRGTIKNIQYF
NA	TRBV5-1	many	TRBJ1-4	15	TGCGCCAGCAGCCACCGCAAAGCGAGTGGGGAAAAACTGTTTTTT	CASSHRKASGEKLFF
TRBD1	TRBV28	few	TRBJ2-5	15	TGTGCCAGCAGTTTCACACGACAGGGCGTGGGGACCCAGTACTTC	CASSFTRQGVGTQYF
NA	TRBV5-1	NA	TRBJ2-1	15	TGCGCCAGCAGCTTGCTCTGGGGCCCGGTCCAAGAGCAGTTCTTC	CASSLLWGPVQEQFF
NA	TRBV7-2	NA	TRBJ2-2	15	TGTGCCAGCAGCTTTGGAGACAGAAACAACGGGGAGCTGTTTTTT	CASSFGDRNNGELFF
TRBD2	TRBV2	many	TRBJ2-1	15	TGTGTCTCAGGGATCGCTAGCGGGTATTACAATGAGCAGTTCTTC	CVSGIASGYYNEQFF
TRBD1	TRBV19	NA	TRBJ2-5	14	TGTGCCAGTAGTATATCGACAGGGTTAGAGACCCAGTACTTC	CASSISTGLETQYF
TRBD1	TRBV7-9	few	TRBJ1-6	14	TGTGCCAGCAGCTGGGACAGGGGAAATTCACCCCTCCACTTT	CASSWDRGNSPLHF
NA	TRBV7-9	many	TRBJ1-1	10	TGTGCCAGCAGCTATCCGAACGGTTTCTTT	CASSYPNGFF
NA	TRBV28	many	TRBJ1-1	13	TGTGCCAGCAGTGGGGTGGGCCTTACTGAAGCTTTCTTT	CASSGVGLTEAFF
TRBD2	TRBV18	few	TRBJ2-1	16	TGTGCCAGCTCGGCGGGACTAGCGGGCGCCTACAATGAGCAGTTCTTC	CASSAGLAGAYNEQFF
NA	TRBV15	many	TRBJ2-7	17	TGTGCCACCAGCAGAGATCCCCCAGGGGGGATCAGTTACGAGCAGTACTTC	CATSRDPPGGISYEQYF
TRBD1	TRBV20-1	NA	TRBJ1-5	14	TGCAGTGCTAGAGAAACCGGGACAGCCCAGCCCCAGCATTTT	CSARETGTAQPQHF
NA	TRBV20-1	many	TRBJ2-6	14	TGCAGTGCTGACAGTAGGTCTGGGGCCAACGTCCTGACTTTC	CSADSRSGANVLTF
TRBD2	TRBV20-1	NA	TRBJ2-1	16	TGCAGTGCAGTCTCCCGGGACTACCAAGGGTCCAATGAGCAGTTCTTC	CSAVSRDYQGSNEQFF
NA	TRBV12-3/TRBV12-4	many	TRBJ1-1	13	TGTGCCAGCAGTTTCCCGGGGAGGACTGAAGCTTTCTTT	CASSFPGRTEAFF
NA	TRBV20-1	many	TRBJ2-2	14	TGCAGTGCTACCTTGGGTGTAAACACCGGGGAGCTGTTTTTT	CSATLGVNTGELFF
NA	TRBV2	few	TRBJ2-7	16	TGTGCCAGCAGTGAAGGTTCGGCGGAGAAGGGCTACGAGCAGTACTTC	CASSEGSAEKGYEQYF
NA	TRBV4-1	many	TRBJ2-5	15	TGCGCCAGCAGCCAAAGGGAGGCTGTCCAAGAGACCCAGTACTTC	CASSQREAVQETQYF
TRBD2	TRBV28	many	TRBJ2-1	14	TGTGCCAGCAGCCGACTAGCGGGCAGGAATGAGCAGTTCTTC	CASSRLAGRNEQFF
TRBD1	TRBV6-2/TRBV6-3	few	TRBJ1-2	13	TGTGCCAGCAGCACCGGGACAGGGGGCGGCTACACCTTC	CASSTGTGGGYTF
TRBD2	TRBV4-3	few	TRBJ2-2	16	TGCGCCAGCAGCCCCGGGACTAGCGGAATCACCGGGGAGCTGTTTTTT	CASSPGTSGITGELFF
NA	TRBV20-1	NA	TRBJ2-7	14	TGCAGTGCTGGTCAGCCGACTGGAACCTACGAGCAGTACTTC	CSAGQPTGTYEQYF
NA	TRBV6-1	few	TRBJ2-1	14	TGTGCCAGCGGCAGAGCGGGGGACAGCAATGAGCAGTTCTTC	CASGRAGDSNEQFF
NA	TRBV6-5	few	TRBJ2-5	13	TGTGCCAGCAGCCGCGGCTGGCAAGAGACCCAGTACTTC	CASSRGWQETQYF
NA	TRBV20-1	many	TRBJ1-6	13	TGCAGTGGTCAGGGGTTCGAAAATTCACCCCTCCACTTT	CSGQGFENSPLHF
NA	TRBV20-1	NA	TRBJ1-2	14	TGCAGTGCTAGAGAGCCAGGGTCAACCTATGGCTACACCTTC	CSAREPGSTYGYTF
TRBD1	TRBV7-9	few	TRBJ2-3	15	TGTGCCAGCAGCTACAGGGGGCTTGGCACAGATACGCAGTATTTT	CASSYRGLGTDTQYF
TRBD2	TRBV7-2	NA	TRBJ2-3	17	TGTGCCAGCAGCTTGCTCGGTGGGCGGGGGGTTTCAGATACGCAGTATTTT	CASSLLGGRGVSDTQYF
NA	TRBV6-6	NA	TRBJ1-1	14	TGTGCCAGCAGATTCCCTGACAAGAACACTGAAGCTTTCTTT	CASRFPDKNTEAFF
TRBD1	TRBV27	many	TRBJ1-2	15	TGTGCCAGCAGTTTAGGCGGGACAGCTCTCTATGGCTACACCTTC	CASSLGGTALYGYTF
NA	TRBV29-1	few	TRBJ1-1	14	TGCAGCGTTGTTTTCGGGTGGGCGAACACTGAAGCTTTCTTT	CSVVFGWANTEAFF
NA	TRBV5-1	few	TRBJ2-2	13	TGCGCCAGCATCCAGGGCAGTACCGGGGAGCTGTTTTTT	CASIQGSTGELFF
TRBD2	TRBV7-8	NA	TRBJ2-7	16	TGTGCCAGCAGACTCCAACTAGCGGGAGGGCCCCACGAGCAGTACTTC	CASRLQLAGGPHEQYF
TRBD2	TRBV12-3/TRBV12-4	NA	TRBJ2-3	16	TGTGCCAGCAGCCGCCCTACTAGCGATGGTTCAGATACGCAGTATTTT	CASSRPTSDGSDTQYF
NA	TRBV6-6	many	TRBJ1-4	14	TGTGCCAGCCGTCCCCCCAGGGAGGAGGAAAAACTGTTTTTT	CASRPPREEEKLFF